The TCR beta chain under discussion was sequenced for a study of shared clonotypes between healthy human individuals (dated by TCRdb to between 2020 and 2021). Background for the entire study: A couple of women and three men aged 18 to 49 years were included in the cohort. Per donor, three plates each were used for CD4 naive and CD4 memory, two for CD8 naive, and one for CD8 memory. The study deeply sequenced blood TCR repertoires of 5 or 6 healthy adults to estimate repertoire size and the extent of clonotype sharing between individuals. To increase sequencing depth and limit assay-specific biases, TCR repertoire library preparation and sequencing were carried out by different laboratories using diverse techniques. Per donor, leukapheresis produced somewhere between about 0.94 and 9 billion PBMCs.

On this clone: Its antigen is not yet known. Within one base of it there is no much larger clone, and no base qualities were kept.

Using the deep immunoSEQ assay, multiplex PCR amplified TCR CDR3 regions from genomic DNA. Genomic DNA extracted from each cell subset was distributed evenly over all wells of several immunoSEQ 96-well plates, and each plate served as one replicate. For sorted subsets, each replicate PCR was loaded with about 200 ng genomic DNA, equivalent to about 33,000 T cell genomes. Purified libraries were measured with a Qubit 3.0 fluorometer, size-checked on a Bioanalyzer 2100, and measured again with the KAPA Library Quantification kit. A separate single-read 150-cycle Illumina NextSeq 550 flow cell was used to sequence each immunoSEQ 96-well plate. In the source study's methods: The immunoSEQ output contained only junctional sequences without quality scores, so filtering could not match that applied to full-length reads. Sequences were annotated with PyIR, a Python wrapper for IgBLAST v1.9, and V/J genes and CDR3 were assigned using IMGT germline references. Any read was removed if the V/J assignment was weak (E-value above 1e-6), the CDR3 was missing, or the read contained stop codons, out-of-frame junctions, or ambiguous translated residues. V3J clonotypes were defined as sequences sharing the same inferred V gene, J gene, and CDR3 amino acid sequence. To compute the percentage overlap between repertoires, the number of shared unique clonotypes was divided by the size of the smaller repertoire. Three approaches were used to assess repertoire richness: RTK rarefaction, the Chao1 estimator, and Recon v2.1 estimates of unobserved clonotypes. OLGA was used to compute generation probabilities for all TCRbeta clonotypes that the gDNA method yielded from a handful of donors. Entries here come from immuneACCESS through TCRdb and include only in-frame sequences with V and J called. Some clones fail to appear in such tables; in the studies checked, an unresolved V gene covers under half of the shortfall, and the cause of the remainder is unknown. V, J and clone size are those of that table, while D and trimming were read from the DNA. This sample has some 2,000,000 clones in its table, and approximately 95% of those were observed once. The ten biggest clones cover 0.85% to 1.2% of the sample.

CD8 naive samples were CD45RO-negative cells positively selected for CCR7, giving a CD45RA+CCR7+ population that excluded TemRA cells. The donors were healthy, HIV-negative adults with no recently reported acute infections or vaccinations. All donors were Caucasian adults living in Nashville, Tennessee, USA. After blood collection by leukapheresis, PBMCs were isolated using Ficoll-Histopaque density gradient centrifugation and then cryopreserved in the vapor phase of liquid nitrogen. Purity and quantity of every magnetically sorted T cell population were checked by analytical flow cytometry. Genomic DNA was isolated from every sorted fraction and measured by UV absorbance on a Nanodrop 2000c. Findings and caveats that apply to the study as a whole: Compared with non-shared clonotypes, the clonotypes found in all four sorted-subset donors had higher generation probabilities. Rarefaction of sorted-subset datasets indicated incomplete sequencing despite the large sequencing depth. About 5% of naive CD4, 3.5% of naive CD8, approximately 2.2% of memory CD4, and around 0.4% of memory CD8 clonotypes were shared across a few donors. Because the study included only a small number of donors, the genetic and exposure-history diversity represented was limited. Naive subsets generally had larger estimated clonotype richness than memory subsets did. Sampling was restricted to blood, and TCR repertoires in tissues likely differ from the TCR repertoires found in blood. Based on pairwise subsampling, the degree of clonotype sharing among donors was expected to be affected by sequencing depth.

The V and J ends are trimmed by 0 bases and 2 bases, leaving 9 bases between them. CDR1 and CDR2 (SGHDT, YYEEEE) derive from the germline V gene. Taken from cysteine to phenylalanine, the CDR3 has 14 residues. Of all the DNA, just the CDR3 is kept, 42 bases in frame from base 1. The sample was naive CD8+ T cells sorted from blood. This specimen's cell subset or site label, per the study, means: CD45RA+CCR7+. Recombination linked TRBV5-6 to TRBJ2-7, with the D gene too uncertain to name. The clonotype comes from a young man in good health. Here is the DNA: TGTGCCAGCAGCTTGGGTTCGGCAGCCTACGAGCAGTACTTC. This yields the protein CASSLGSAAYEQYF.